Below are 10 T cell receptor beta chains sequenced from a single sample in a study of blood T cell repertoires in COVID-19. Here immunoSEQ multiplex PCR was the method, and the copy in TCRdb shows in-frame clones only, minus some. The sample comprises fewer than 300,000 clones, more than 75% of which are singletons, and around 0.91% rests with the top ten. The sequenced sample consisted of peripheral blood. These receptors originate from a woman between 35 and 50 years old who had recovered from COVID-19.

This chain joins TRBV5-5 and TRBJ2-1, with no clear D. CDR1 SGHKS and CDR2 YYEKEE come from the germline V gene (reference sequence). V lost 4 bases, J lost 4 bases, and 9 bases lay in between. The CDR3 is 13 amino acids. The CDR3 DNA follows: TGTGCCAGCAGCCCCCGGTCGTACAATGAGCAGTTCTTC. This translates into CASSPRSYNEQFF.

The CDR3 coding sequence is TGTGCCAGCAGGCCTAGTGGTATGGACTACGAGCAGTACTTC. It is translated as CASRPSGMDYEQYF. The chain employs TRBV7-9 and TRBJ2-7, with unresolved D. This CDR3 has 14 amino acids. The V and J ends lost 6 bases and 3 bases respectively, with 15 bases between them. Germline CDR1 SEHNR, CDR2 FQNEAQ (reference sequence).

V usage is TRBV5-1 and J usage is TRBJ2-1; tentatively, D is TRBD2 (5 bases). Germline CDR1 and CDR2: SGHRS and YFSETQ. V was clipped by 0 bases and J by 14 bases, with 18 bases between them. This CDR3 contains 14 residues. The CDR3 DNA follows: TGCGCCAGCAGCTTGGCGCTGAAGACTCACGGGGAGTTCTTC. This codes for CASSLALKTHGEFF.

CDR3 nucleotide sequence: TGTGCCAGCAGAATGACAGGGCGATCCCAGCCGTACTTC. Amino acid sequence: CASRMTGRSQPYF. J is TRBJ2-7 and V is TRBV5-6; 7 nucleotides match TRBD1. This CDR3 region has 13 residues. J gave up 12 bases and V 5 bases, and 14 bases lay outside the gene matches. From germline, CDR1 is SGHDT and CDR2 YYEEEE.

The count of this clone is one. The germline gene is not matched at one end of the junction; a read error may be the cause. This chain joins TRBV19 and TRBJ2-6; 7 bases are a match to TRBD1. Germline CDR1 is LNHDA and CDR2 is SQIVND (reference sequence). The CDR3 covers 14 residues. The CDR3: CASKGASVANVLTF. The CDR3 coding sequence is TGTGCCAGTAAGGGGGCCTCTGTGGCCAACGTCCTGACTTTC.

V is TRBV6-2 or TRBV6-3 and J is TRBJ2-3, with TRBD2 identical over 7 bases. The length of the CDR3 is 16 residues. The V segment lost 6 bases and the J segment 7 bases; nucleotides outside the gene matches: 16. The germline CDR1 and CDR2 sequences are MNHEY and SVGEGT. CDR3 loop: CASSPPLAGVGNTQYF. CDR3 nucleotides: TGTGCCAGCAGCCCCCCACTGGCGGGAGTGGGGAATACGCAGTATTTT.

This clone was observed once. The chain has TRBV6-5 and TRBJ2-7; 7 bases align to TRBD1. CDR3 size: 14 residues. Germline CDR1 reads MNHEY; CDR2 reads SVGAGI. V was pared by 6 bases and J by 0 bases, with 5 bases of the junction left unmatched. As DNA, the CDR3 is TGTGCCAGCAGGGACAGGCTATCCTCCTACGAGCAGTACTTC. It codes for CASRDRLSSYEQYF.

J is TRBJ1-5 and V is TRBV18, with D uncertain. V lost 2 bases and J lost 6, with 8 bases in between. This CDR3 spans 13 amino acids. Germline V gene sequence: CDR1 KGHSH, CDR2 LQKENI. The CDR3 DNA sequence: TGTGCCAGCTCACCAGGGCCGGCTCAGCCCCAGCATTTT. Amino acid sequence: CASSPGPAQPQHF.

The chain joins TRBV12-3 or TRBV12-4 to TRBJ1-4, with no clear D. Trimming removed 3 bases at V and 8 bases at J, with 10 bases between. The CDR3 length is 13 residues. The CDR3: CASSLRVGEKLFF. DNA of the CDR3: TGTGCCAGCAGTTTGCGGGTTGGAGAAAAACTGTTTTTT.

The DNA for the CDR3 is TGTGCCAGACTAGAGGGGGTAACTGAAGCTTTCTTT. Encoded protein: CARLEGVTEAFF. The chain carries TRBV2 and TRBJ1-1; a possible D gene is TRBD1 (6 bases). With 9 bases removed from V and 5 bases from J, the gap between germline ends came to 13 bases. The V gene's germline CDR1 is SNHLY and CDR2 FYNNEI. This CDR3 comprises 12 residues.